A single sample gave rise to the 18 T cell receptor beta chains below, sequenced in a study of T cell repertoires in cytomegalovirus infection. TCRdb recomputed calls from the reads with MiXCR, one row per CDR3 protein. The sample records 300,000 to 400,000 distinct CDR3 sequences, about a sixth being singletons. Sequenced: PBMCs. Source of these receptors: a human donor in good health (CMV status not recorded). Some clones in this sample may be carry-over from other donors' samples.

The CDR3 sequence is CAITATGTMGQEQFF. The CDR3, as DNA: TGTGCCATCACCGCGACAGGGACGATGGGTCAAGAGCAGTTCTTC. This chain connects TRBV10-3 to TRBJ2-1, with TRBD1 matching over 7 bases. CDR3 length equals 15 residues. The V gene's germline CDR1 is ENHRY and CDR2 SYGVKD. The V and J ends lost 7 bases and 10 bases, in that order; junction bases with no gene match: 16.

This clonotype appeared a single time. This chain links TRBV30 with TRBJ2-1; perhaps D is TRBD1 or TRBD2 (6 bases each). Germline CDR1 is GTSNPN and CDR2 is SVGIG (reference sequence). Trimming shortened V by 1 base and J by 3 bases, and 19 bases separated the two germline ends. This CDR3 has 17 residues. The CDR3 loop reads CAWSAVTGAGRYNEQFF. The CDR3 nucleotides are TGTGCCTGGAGTGCCGTGACGGGGGCGGGGCGCTACAATGAGCAGTTCTTC.

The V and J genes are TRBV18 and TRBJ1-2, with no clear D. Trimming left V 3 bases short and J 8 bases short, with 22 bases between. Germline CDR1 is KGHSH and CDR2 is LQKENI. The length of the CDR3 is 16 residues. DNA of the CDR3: TGTGCCAGCTCACCTGTAGCAGACCCCGAGGAGTGGGGCTACACCTTC. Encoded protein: CASSPVADPEEWGYTF.

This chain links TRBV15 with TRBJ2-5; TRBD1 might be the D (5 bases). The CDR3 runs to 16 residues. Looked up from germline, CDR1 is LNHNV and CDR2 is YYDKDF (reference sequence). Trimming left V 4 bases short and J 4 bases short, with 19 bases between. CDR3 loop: CATSTFKGALPETQYF. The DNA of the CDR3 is TGTGCCACCAGCACGTTCAAAGGGGCGTTACCAGAGACCCAGTACTTC.

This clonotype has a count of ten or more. The CDR3 loop reads CASSLATSGGGTQYF. The CDR3 DNA is TGTGCCAGCAGCTTAGCGACTAGCGGGGGGGGGACCCAGTACTTC. The chain joins TRBV7-2 to TRBJ2-5; 14 nucleotides align to TRBD2. The germline CDR1 and CDR2 sequences are SGHTA and FQGNSA. This CDR3 comprises 15 residues. V trimming: 0 bases; J trimming: 7 bases; junction bases outside the gene matches: 1. Full variable domain (outside the CDR3, taken from reference TRBV7-2 and TRBJ2-5): GAGVSQSPSNKVTEKGKDVELRCDPISGHTALYWYRQSLGQGLEFLIYFQGNSAPDKSGLPSDRFSAERTGGSVSTLTIQRTQQEDSAVYLCASSLATSGGGTQYFGPGTRLLVL.

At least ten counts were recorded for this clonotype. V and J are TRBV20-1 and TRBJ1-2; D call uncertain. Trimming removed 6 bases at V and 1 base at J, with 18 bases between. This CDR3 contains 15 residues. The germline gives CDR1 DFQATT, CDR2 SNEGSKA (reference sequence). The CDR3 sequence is CSAPSAIFDNYGYTF. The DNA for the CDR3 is TGCAGTGCGCCCAGTGCGATTTTTGATAACTATGGCTACACCTTC.

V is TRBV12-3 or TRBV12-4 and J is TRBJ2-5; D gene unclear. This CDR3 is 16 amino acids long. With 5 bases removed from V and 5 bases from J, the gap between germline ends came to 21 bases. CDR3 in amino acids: CASSKSMGWMAETQYF. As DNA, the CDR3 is TGTGCCAGCAGTAAATCCATGGGGTGGATGGCTGAGACCCAGTACTTC.

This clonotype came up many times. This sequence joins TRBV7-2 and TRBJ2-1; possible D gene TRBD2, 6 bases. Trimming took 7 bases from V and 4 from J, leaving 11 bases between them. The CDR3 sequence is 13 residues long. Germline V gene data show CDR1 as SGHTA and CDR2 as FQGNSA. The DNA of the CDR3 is TGTGCCAGCACCGCGCGGGGTTACAATGAGCAGTTCTTC. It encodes CASTARGYNEQFF.

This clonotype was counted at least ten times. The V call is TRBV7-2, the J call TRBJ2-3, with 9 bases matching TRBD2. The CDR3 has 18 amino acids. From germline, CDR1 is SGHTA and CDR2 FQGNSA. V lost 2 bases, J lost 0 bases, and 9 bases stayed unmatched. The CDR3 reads CASSLLSLAGGSTDTQYF. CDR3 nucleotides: TGTGCCAGCAGCTTACTAAGTTTGGCGGGAGGGAGCACAGATACGCAGTATTTT.

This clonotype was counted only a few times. CDR3 DNA: TGTGCCAGCAGCCCGTATGGGGGAAGAGGGAGCACAGATACGCAGTATTTT. The encoded protein is CASSPYGGRGSTDTQYF. The chain employs TRBV7-6 and TRBJ2-3, with D perhaps given as TRBD1 or TRBD2 (5 bases each). V lost 5 bases, J lost 0 bases, and 18 bases lay in between. Germline V gene data show CDR1 as SGHVS and CDR2 as FNYEAQ. This CDR3 is built from 17 residues.

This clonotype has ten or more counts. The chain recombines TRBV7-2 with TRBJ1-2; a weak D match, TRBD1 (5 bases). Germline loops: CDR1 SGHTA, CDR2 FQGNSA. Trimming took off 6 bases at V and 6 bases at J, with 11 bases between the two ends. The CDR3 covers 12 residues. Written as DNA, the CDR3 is TGTGCCAGCAGACCCCGGGGGGATGGCTACACCTTC. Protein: CASRPRGDGYTF.

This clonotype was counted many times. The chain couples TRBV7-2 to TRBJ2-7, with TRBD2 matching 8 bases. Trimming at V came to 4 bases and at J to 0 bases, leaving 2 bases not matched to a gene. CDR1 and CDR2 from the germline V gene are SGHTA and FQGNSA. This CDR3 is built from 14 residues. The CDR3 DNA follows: TGTGCCAGCAGCTACCGGGGGGGCTCCTACGAGCAGTACTTC. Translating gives CASSYRGGSYEQYF. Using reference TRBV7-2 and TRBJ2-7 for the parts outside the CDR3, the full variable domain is GAGVSQSPSNKVTEKGKDVELRCDPISGHTALYWYRQSLGQGLEFLIYFQGNSAPDKSGLPSDRFSAERTGGSVSTLTIQRTQQEDSAVYLCASSYRGGSYEQYFGPGTRLTVT.

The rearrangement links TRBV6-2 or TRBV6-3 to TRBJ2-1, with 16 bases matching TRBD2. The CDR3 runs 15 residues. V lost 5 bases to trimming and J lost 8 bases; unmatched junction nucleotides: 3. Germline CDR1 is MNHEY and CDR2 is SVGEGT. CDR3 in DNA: TGTGCCAGCAGTCCCGGGACTAGCGGGAGGGATGAGCAGTTCTTC. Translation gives CASSPGTSGRDEQFF.

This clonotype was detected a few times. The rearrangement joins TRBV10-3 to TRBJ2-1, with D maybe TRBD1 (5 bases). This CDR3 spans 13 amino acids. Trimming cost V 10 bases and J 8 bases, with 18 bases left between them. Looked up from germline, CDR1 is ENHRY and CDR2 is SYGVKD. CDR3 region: CATQTAGLDEQFF. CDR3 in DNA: TGTGCCACCCAGACAGCCGGCTTAGATGAGCAGTTCTTC.

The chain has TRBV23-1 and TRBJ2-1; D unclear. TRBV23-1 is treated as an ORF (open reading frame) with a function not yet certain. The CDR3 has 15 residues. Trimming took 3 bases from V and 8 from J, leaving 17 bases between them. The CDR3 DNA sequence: TGCGCCAGCAGTCAGTTTCCGCTTCGAGAAGATGAGCAGTTCTTC. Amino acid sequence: CASSQFPLREDEQFF.

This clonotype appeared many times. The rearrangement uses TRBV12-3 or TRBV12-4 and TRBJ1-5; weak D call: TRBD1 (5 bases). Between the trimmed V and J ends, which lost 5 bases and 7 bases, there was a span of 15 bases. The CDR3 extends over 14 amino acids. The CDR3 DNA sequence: TGTGCCAGCAGTAACCAGGGTGAAGAACAGCCCCAGCATTTT. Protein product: CASSNQGEEQPQHF.

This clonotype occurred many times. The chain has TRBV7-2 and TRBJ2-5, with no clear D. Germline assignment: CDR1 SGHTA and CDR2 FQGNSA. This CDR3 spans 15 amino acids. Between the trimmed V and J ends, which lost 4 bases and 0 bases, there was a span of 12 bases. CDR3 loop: CASSSRPGYQETQYF. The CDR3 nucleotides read TGTGCCAGCAGCTCGCGTCCGGGTTACCAAGAGACCCAGTACTTC.

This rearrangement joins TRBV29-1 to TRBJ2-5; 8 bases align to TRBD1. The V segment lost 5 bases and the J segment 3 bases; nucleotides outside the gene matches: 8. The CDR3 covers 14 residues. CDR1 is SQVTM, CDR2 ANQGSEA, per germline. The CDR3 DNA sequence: TGCAGCGTTCGGGACAGGCATCCTAAAGAGACCCAGTACTTC. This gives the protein CSVRDRHPKETQYF.